These 22 T cell receptor beta chains were sequenced from one sample in a study of human T cells and chemical hapten exposure (dated by TCRdb to the early 2020s). Interpreted using the paper, the time point label stands for: pre-sensitization, week 0. The treatment or condition label of this sample denotes: therapeutic diphenylcyclopropenone sensitization with weekly scalp DPC. The library was made by RACE. Sequencing was carried out with a NextSeq 500. TCRdb ran its own pipeline on the public reads, namely fastp trimming at Q25 and MiXCR clone calling, and kept in-frame beta chains. Each CDR3 protein appears once, grouped with its most common genes and DNA. Counted in this sample were 250,000 or so distinct CDR3 sequences; about 7.7% of them appeared once. The top ten clonotypes cover more than 1% of the sample. This material consisted of whole blood, taken in connection with sensitization to the hapten diphenylcyclopropenone (DPC). All receptors derive from a young man with alopecia areata. Some clones in this sample may be carry-over from other donors' samples.

This clonotype was seen a single time. The junction differs from germline at one of its ends, possibly a read error. V is TRBV29-1 and J is TRBJ2-5; possible D gene TRBD2, 5 bases. The CDR3 is 13 amino acids. Germline CDR1 and CDR2: SQVTM and ANQGSEA. The CDR3 spells CIVPRGRKETQYF. The CDR3 DNA sequence: TGCATCGTTCCCCGCGGGCGAAAAGAGACCCAGTACTTC.

This clonotype was found a few times. The chain combines TRBV10-3 with TRBJ2-3; no firm D call. The CDR3 is 13 residues long. CDR1 and CDR2 (germline): ENHRY, SYGVKD. Trimming cost V 10 bases and J 2 bases, with 13 bases left between them. CDR3 residues: CATRPGLTDTQYF. The CDR3 nucleotides are TGTGCCACCAGACCCGGGCTCACAGATACGCAGTATTTT.

The chain recombines TRBV5-1 with TRBJ2-3; D perhaps matches TRBD2 (5 bases). Per the germline V gene, CDR1 is SGHRS and CDR2 is YFSETQ. Trimming removed 4 bases from V and 6 bases from J, with 15 bases in between. CDR3 size: 14 residues. The CDR3 protein is CASSPLDFSDTQYF. The CDR3 DNA reads as TGCGCCAGCAGCCCCCTGGACTTTTCCGATACGCAGTATTTT.

This clonotype came up many times. The genes are TRBV2 and TRBJ2-4; 7 bases line up with TRBD1. CDR1 and CDR2 from the germline V gene are SNHLY and FYNNEI. V trimming: 7 bases; J trimming: 3 bases; junction bases outside the gene matches: 3. The CDR3 contains 13 residues. The CDR3 loop reads CASTWDSKNIQYF. CDR3 bases: TGTGCCAGCACTTGGGACAGCAAAAACATTCAGTACTTC. The full variable domain, with the rest looked up from reference TRBV2 and TRBJ2-4, is EPEVTQTPSHQVTQMGQEVILRCVPISNHLYFYWYRQILGQKVEFLVSFYNNEISEKSEIFDDQFSVERPDGSNFTLKIRSTKLEDSAMYFCASTWDSKNIQYFGAGTRLSVL.

The rearrangement uses TRBV4-3 and TRBJ2-2, with 11 bases fitting TRBD2. CDR1 and CDR2 from the germline V gene are LGHNA and YSLEER. The junction had 4 bases not matched to a gene; V was cut back by 1 base and J by 6 bases. CDR3 length: 16 residues. CDR3 coding DNA: TGCGCCAGCAGCCAAGGGCTAGCGGGGGGTCCCGGGGAGCTGTTTTTT. The encoded protein is CASSQGLAGGPGELFF.

With regard to this clonotype: One junction end does not reproduce the germline sequence, and a read error may be involved. The J gene is TRBJ2-3, the V gene TRBV4-3; D is uncertain. CDR3 length: 13 residues. Germline V gene lookup returns CDR1 LGHNA and CDR2 YSLEER. CDR3 residues: CDSSQDGADTQYF. The CDR3 coding sequence is TGCGACAGCAGCCAAGATGGGGCAGATACGCAGTATTTT.

The chain carries TRBV7-8 and TRBJ1-2, with 10 bases matching TRBD1. V shed 4 bases and J 6 bases; nucleotides not matched to a gene: 5. CDR3 size: 14 residues. Looked up from germline, CDR1 is SGHVS and CDR2 is FQNEAQ. The chain's CDR3 is CASSSWDRGNGYTF. CDR3 DNA sequence: TGTGCCAGCAGCTCCTGGGACAGGGGAAATGGCTACACCTTC.

This chain links TRBV12-3 or TRBV12-4 with TRBJ1-1, with 8 positions matching TRBD1. CDR3 length: 13 amino acids. The trim removed 3 bases at V and 7 bases at J, leaving 4 bases unmatched. The CDR3 sequence is CASSLGQVVEAFF. In DNA, the CDR3 is TGTGCCAGCAGTTTGGGACAGGTAGTTGAAGCTTTCTTT.

This sequence joins TRBV12-3 or TRBV12-4 and TRBJ1-6, with TRBD1 matching over 8 bases. CDR3 size: 13 residues. J was trimmed by 9 bases and V by 7 bases; bases with no gene match: 5. The CDR3 loop is CASTPDRASPLHF. The DNA of the CDR3 is TGTGCCAGCACTCCGGACAGGGCTTCACCCCTCCACTTT.

This sequence joins TRBV7-2 and TRBJ2-7; TRBD2 agrees at 11 bases. Germline CDR1 is SGHTA and CDR2 is FQGNSA. Unmatched junction bases numbered 1, after V lost 2 bases and J lost 4 bases. CDR3 length: 14 amino acids. This CDR3 is CASSLRLAGYEQYV. The CDR3 DNA reads as TGTGCCAGCAGCTTAAGACTAGCGGGGTACGAGCAGTACGTC.

The chain recombines TRBV10-3 with TRBJ1-2; D not certain. In germline, CDR1 is ENHRY, CDR2 SYGVKD. V gave up 2 bases and J gave up 4 bases, with 14 bases separating them. This CDR3 is 15 amino acids long. The CDR3 DNA sequence: TGTGCCATCAGTGAGAGTGTTACGCCTTTCTATGGCTACACCTTC. Translating gives CAISESVTPFYGYTF.

V and J are TRBV11-2 and TRBJ2-2; D not resolved. CDR3 size: 14 residues. Germline V gene sequence: CDR1 SGHAT, CDR2 FQNNGV. The V and J ends lost 4 bases and 0 bases respectively, with 6 bases between them. As DNA, the CDR3 is TGTGCCAGCAGCTCCGACGCGAACACCGGGGAGCTGTTTTTT. It yields the protein CASSSDANTGELFF.

The DNA of the CDR3 is TGTGCCAGCAAAAGGACAGGGGGCGTCTATGGCTACACCTTC. Translating it yields CASKRTGGVYGYTF. The chain couples TRBV2 to TRBJ1-2, with 11 bases that match TRBD1. This CDR3 region has 14 residues. In germline, CDR1 is SNHLY, CDR2 FYNNEI. The V segment lost 7 bases and the J segment 4 bases; nucleotides outside the gene matches: 5.

The sample holds a few counts of this clonotype. This chain joins TRBV4-1 and TRBJ2-5, with D tentatively TRBD2 (5 bases). The germline V and J ends were trimmed by 0 bases and 0 bases, with 8 bases remaining between them. The CDR3 has 15 residues. Germline V lookup: CDR1 MGHRA, CDR2 YSYEKL. CDR3 loop: CASSQDEGYQETQYF. For the CDR3, the DNA is TGCGCCAGCAGCCAAGATGAGGGCTACCAAGAGACCCAGTACTTC.

The chain is built from TRBV29-1 and TRBJ2-2; D is undetermined. This CDR3 spans 12 amino acids. Germline lookup yields CDR1 SQVTM and CDR2 ANQGSEA. V lost 2 bases and J 6 bases, leaving 7 bases between the germline ends. CDR3 sequence reads: CSVEWDSGELFF. CDR3 DNA sequence: TGCAGCGTTGAATGGGATTCCGGGGAGCTGTTTTTT.

The V gene is TRBV20-1, the J gene TRBJ1-1; no clear D. Between the trimmed V and J ends, which lost 1 base and 0 bases, there was a span of 12 bases. Germline lookup yields CDR1 DFQATT and CDR2 SNEGSKA (reference sequence). The CDR3 length is 15 residues. The CDR3: CSARVSGTMNTEAFF. For the CDR3, the DNA is TGCAGTGCTAGAGTGTCAGGAACCATGAACACTGAAGCTTTCTTT.

A few counts support this clonotype. The rearrangement uses TRBV20-1 and TRBJ1-3, with 7 bases lining up with TRBD1. CDR3 length equals 14 residues. V lost 5 bases and J lost 1; bases outside the gene matches: 5. Germline V gene data show CDR1 as DFQATT and CDR2 as SNEGSKA (reference sequence). CDR3 in amino acids: CSAGDRRSGNTIYF. The CDR3 coding sequence is TGCAGTGCTGGGGACAGACGATCTGGAAACACCATATATTTT.

The J gene is TRBJ1-4, the V gene TRBV5-6; D possibly corresponds to TRBD1 (5 bases). This CDR3 comprises 14 residues. In germline, CDR1 is SGHDT, CDR2 YYEEEE. V lost 3 bases, J lost 6 bases, and 12 bases lay in between. The CDR3 loop is CASSSPGGDEKLFF. The CDR3 bases are TGTGCCAGCAGCTCCCCGGGGGGAGATGAAAAACTGTTTTTT.

J is TRBJ2-1 and V is TRBV6-4; D call uncertain. Trimming stripped 2 bases from V and 5 bases from J, with 13 bases between. Germline V gene lookup returns CDR1 MRHNA and CDR2 SNTAGT. This CDR3 region has 15 residues. The CDR3 region has the DNA TGTGCCAGCAGTGACGGGGATTCCGGTAACAATGAGCAGTTCTTC. Translation gives CASSDGDSGNNEQFF.

The J gene is TRBJ2-1, the V gene TRBV7-2; D gene ambiguous. The CDR3 consists of 11 residues. The germline CDR1 and CDR2 sequences are SGHTA and FQGNSA. V was trimmed by 7 bases and J by 6 bases, leaving 7 bases between them. The CDR3 loop is CASTSGNEQFF. CDR3 bases: TGTGCCAGCACCTCCGGCAATGAGCAGTTCTTC.

This clonotype was picked up many times. J is TRBJ1-2 and V is TRBV3-1; D unclear. CDR1 is LGHDT, CDR2 YNNKEL, per germline (reference sequence). The CDR3 has 15 amino acids. V was cut by 3 bases and J by 8 bases, with 19 bases left in between. CDR3 residues: CASSHGPMDQEGYTF. The CDR3 nucleotides read TGTGCCAGCAGCCACGGACCAATGGATCAGGAAGGCTACACCTTC.

The CDR3 protein is CSVVWTSGGPLYEQYF. Written as DNA, the CDR3 is TGCAGCGTTGTTTGGACTAGCGGGGGCCCGCTCTACGAGCAGTACTTC. This sequence joins TRBV29-1 and TRBJ2-7, with 13 positions matching TRBD2. Germline V lookup: CDR1 SQVTM, CDR2 ANQGSEA. The CDR3 is 16 amino acids. Trimming at V came to 4 bases and at J to 3 bases, leaving 9 bases not matched to a gene.